This T cell receptor (beta chain) is drawn from a study of shared clonotypes between healthy human individuals. Findings and caveats of the study: The rarefaction results pointed to incomplete sorted-subset sequencing despite large depth. Only blood samples were collected, and tissue repertoires likely differ.

CD45RO+ cells went into CD8 memory alongside CCR7-negative CD45RA+ TemRA cells. Worth noting for this clone: Its target is not known.

Germline V gene lookup returns CDR1 GTSNPN and CDR2 SVGIG (reference sequence). The CDR3 is 13 amino acids. V gave up 2 bases and J gave up 3 bases, with 10 bases separating them. Assay: immunoSEQ multiplex PCR; the TCRdb copy retains only in-frame clones and omits some. There are hundreds of thousands of clones in the sample; approximately 96% occur only once, and 0.32% lies in the top ten. The V gene is TRBV30, the J gene TRBJ1-1, with no clear D. The clonotype was recovered from a man aged 25 to 40 in good health. Sequences were obtained from memory CD8+ T cells sorted from blood. Subset in this sample: CD45RO+ cells pooled with CCR7-negative TemRA cells. In DNA form, the CDR3 reads TGTGCCTGGAGTCGGGAGTTCTACACTGAAGCTTTCTTT. Translation: CAWSREFYTEAFF. The whole variable domain, remainder taken from reference TRBV30 and TRBJ1-1, is SQTIHQWPATLVQPVGSPLSLECTVEGTSNPNLYWYRQAAGRGLQLLFYSVGIGQISSEVPQNLSASRPQDRQFILSSKKLLLSDSGFYLCAWSREFYTEAFFGQGTRLTVV.